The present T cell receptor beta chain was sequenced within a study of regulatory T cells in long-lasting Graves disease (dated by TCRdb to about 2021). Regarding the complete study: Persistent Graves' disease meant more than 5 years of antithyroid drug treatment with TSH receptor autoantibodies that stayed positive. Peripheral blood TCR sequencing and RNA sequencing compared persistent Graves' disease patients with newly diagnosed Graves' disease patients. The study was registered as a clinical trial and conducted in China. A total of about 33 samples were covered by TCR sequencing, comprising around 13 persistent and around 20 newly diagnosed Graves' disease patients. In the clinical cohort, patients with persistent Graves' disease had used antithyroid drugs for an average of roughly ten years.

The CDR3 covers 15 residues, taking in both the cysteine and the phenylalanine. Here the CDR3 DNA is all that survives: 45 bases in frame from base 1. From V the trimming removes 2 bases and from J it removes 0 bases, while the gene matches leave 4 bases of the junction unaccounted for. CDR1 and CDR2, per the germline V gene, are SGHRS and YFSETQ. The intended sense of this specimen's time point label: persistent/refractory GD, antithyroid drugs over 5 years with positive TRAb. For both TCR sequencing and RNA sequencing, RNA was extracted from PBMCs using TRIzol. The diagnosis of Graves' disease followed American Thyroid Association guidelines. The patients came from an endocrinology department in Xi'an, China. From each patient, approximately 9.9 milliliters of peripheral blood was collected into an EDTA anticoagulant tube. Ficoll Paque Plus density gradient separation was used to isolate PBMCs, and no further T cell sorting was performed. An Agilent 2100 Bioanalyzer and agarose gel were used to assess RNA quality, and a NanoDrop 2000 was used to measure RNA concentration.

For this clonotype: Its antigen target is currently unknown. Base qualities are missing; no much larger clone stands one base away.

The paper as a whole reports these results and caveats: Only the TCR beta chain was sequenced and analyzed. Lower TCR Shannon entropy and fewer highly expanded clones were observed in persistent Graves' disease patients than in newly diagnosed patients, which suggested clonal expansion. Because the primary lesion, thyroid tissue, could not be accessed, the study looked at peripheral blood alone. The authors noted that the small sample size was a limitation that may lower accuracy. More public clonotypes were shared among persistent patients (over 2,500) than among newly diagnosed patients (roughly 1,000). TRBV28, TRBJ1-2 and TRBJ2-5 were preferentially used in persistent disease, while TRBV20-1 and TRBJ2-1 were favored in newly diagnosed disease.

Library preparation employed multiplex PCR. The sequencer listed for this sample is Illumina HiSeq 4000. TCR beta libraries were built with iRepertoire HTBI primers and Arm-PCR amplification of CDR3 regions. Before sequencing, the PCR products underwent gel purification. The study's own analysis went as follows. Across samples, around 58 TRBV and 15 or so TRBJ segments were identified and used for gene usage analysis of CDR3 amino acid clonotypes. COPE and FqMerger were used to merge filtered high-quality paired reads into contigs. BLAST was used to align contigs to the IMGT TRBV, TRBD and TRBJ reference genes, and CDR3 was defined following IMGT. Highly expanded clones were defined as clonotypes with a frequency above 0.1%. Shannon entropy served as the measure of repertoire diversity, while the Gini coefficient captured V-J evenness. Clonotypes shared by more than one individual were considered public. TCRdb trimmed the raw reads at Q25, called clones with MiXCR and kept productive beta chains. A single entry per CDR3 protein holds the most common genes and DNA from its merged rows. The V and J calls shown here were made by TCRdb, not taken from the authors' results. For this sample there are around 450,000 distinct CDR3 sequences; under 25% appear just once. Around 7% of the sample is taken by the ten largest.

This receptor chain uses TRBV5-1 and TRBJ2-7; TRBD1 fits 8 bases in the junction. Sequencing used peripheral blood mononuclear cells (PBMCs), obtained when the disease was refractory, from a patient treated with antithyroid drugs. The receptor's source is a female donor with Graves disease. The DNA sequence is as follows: TGCGCCAGCAGCTTTGTTCAGGGGGCCTCCTACGAGCAGTACTTC. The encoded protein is CASSFVQGASYEQYF.